Presented here are 16 T cell receptor beta chains from one specimen sequenced in a study of blood T cell repertoires in COVID-19. This table comes from immunoSEQ multiplex PCR, and its TCRdb copy is limited to in-frame clones, with some not included. The sample shows 220,000 or so clones, about 88% of them seen only once. The specimen sequenced was peripheral blood. The receptors shown here come from a man aged 45-60 years who had recovered from COVID-19.

This rearrangement joins TRBV7-2 to TRBJ2-2; perhaps TRBD2 as D (6 bases). V lost 4 bases, J lost 2 bases, and 11 bases lay in between. The CDR3 has 15 residues. Germline CDR1 reads SGHTA; CDR2 reads FQGNSA. CDR3 bases: TGTGCCAGCAGCTGGGGACTGACAAACACCGGGGAGCTGTTTTTT. Encoded protein: CASSWGLTNTGELFF.

The gene calls are TRBV5-5 and TRBJ1-5; D uncertain. Trimming stripped 2 bases from V and 5 bases from J, with 17 bases between. CDR3 length equals 16 residues. CDR1 SGHKS and CDR2 YYEKEE come from the germline V gene (reference sequence). CDR3 sequence reads: CASSLRVTGFDQPQHF. CDR3 coding DNA: TGTGCCAGCAGCTTACGGGTTACGGGTTTCGATCAGCCCCAGCATTTT.

The chain joins TRBV7-9 to TRBJ2-7; 9 positions match TRBD2. The CDR3 length is 15 residues. CDR1 and CDR2 from the germline V gene are SEHNR and FQNEAQ (reference sequence). Trimming took 5 bases from V and 7 from J; bases not matched to a gene: 12. The DNA of the CDR3 is TGTGCCAGCAGCCCTATCTCTAGCGGGAATAGGGAGCAGTACTTC. It codes for CASSPISSGNREQYF.

This clone turned up a few times. This rearrangement joins TRBV27 to TRBJ2-7; TRBD2 matches 10 bases. The CDR3 covers 14 residues. V gave up 4 bases and J gave up 2 bases; unmatched junction bases: 2. In germline, CDR1 is MNHEY, CDR2 SMNVEV (reference sequence). The CDR3 spells CASSWTSGAYEQYF. For the CDR3, the DNA is TGTGCCAGCAGTTGGACTAGCGGTGCCTACGAGCAGTACTTC.

V gene TRBV15 combines with J gene TRBJ2-7; 9 positions agree with TRBD2. The CDR3 loop spans 16 amino acids. V shed 0 bases, J shed 2 bases, and the junction held 5 bases outside the gene matches. Germline-derived CDR1 and CDR2 are LNHNV and YYDKDF (reference sequence). CDR3 bases: TGTGCCACCAGCAGAGATACGAGCGGGGGGCCCTACGAGCAGTACTTC. Amino acid sequence: CATSRDTSGGPYEQYF.

The CDR3 sequence: CASSFGRGSNQPQHF. The CDR3 DNA is TGTGCCAGCAGTTTTGGCAGGGGAAGCAATCAGCCCCAGCATTTT. This chain connects TRBV27 to TRBJ1-5; the D gene is possibly TRBD1 (6 bases). The CDR3 is made up of 15 amino acids. The V end lost 3 bases, the J end lost 1 base, and 10 bases lay between the germline ends. Germline assignment: CDR1 MNHEY and CDR2 SMNVEV (reference sequence).

The J gene is TRBJ1-2, the V gene TRBV5-1; D not certain. V shed 5 bases and J shed 7 bases, with 12 bases lying between them. CDR1 and CDR2 (germline): SGHRS, YFSETQ. There are 12 residues in the CDR3. The CDR3, as DNA: TGCGCCAGCAGACGGGATGAGGGTGGCTACACCTTC. Translation gives CASRRDEGGYTF. Drawing the rest from reference TRBV5-1 and TRBJ1-2, the complete variable domain is KAGVTQTPRYLIKTRGQQVTLSCSPISGHRSVSWYQQTPGQGLQFLFEYFSETQRNKGNFPGRFSGRQFSNSRSEMNVSTLELGDSALYLCASRRDEGGYTFGSGTRLTVV.

This clone came up a few times. The chain links TRBV29-1 to TRBJ2-1; TRBD1 agrees at 8 bases. CDR1 is SQVTM, CDR2 ANQGSEA, per germline. The CDR3 totals 13 residues. Trimming cost V 7 bases and J 9 bases; bases outside gene matches: 11. In DNA form, the CDR3 reads TGCAGCGGTGTTAACAGGGGGTCGGGTGAGCAGTTCTTC. It is translated as CSGVNRGSGEQFF.

V usage is TRBV6-5 and J usage is TRBJ1-1; 9 bases map to TRBD1. From germline, CDR1 is MNHEY and CDR2 SVGAGI. CDR3 length equals 16 residues. The trim removed 4 bases at V and 0 bases at J, leaving 6 bases unmatched. The CDR3 sequence: CASSFDRGGLNTEAFF. The CDR3 bases are TGTGCCAGCAGTTTCGACAGGGGGGGATTGAACACTGAAGCTTTCTTT.

The CDR3 protein is CASSLGTDSGNTIYF. The CDR3 coding sequence is TGTGCCAGCAGTTTAGGGACTGACTCTGGAAACACCATATATTTT. This chain connects TRBV28 to TRBJ1-3, with D maybe TRBD1 (5 bases). Trimming took off 2 bases at V and 0 bases at J, with 8 bases between the two ends. Per the germline V gene, CDR1 is MDHEN and CDR2 is SYDVKM. This CDR3 region has 15 residues.

The genes are TRBV6-5 and TRBJ2-1; D is ambiguous. Germline V gene sequence: CDR1 MNHEY, CDR2 SVGAGI. The ends were cut back, 0 bases at V and 8 bases at J, with 17 bases in the middle. The CDR3 has 16 residues. DNA for the CDR3: TGTGCCAGCAGTTACTCGTCGACTGGAACAAGCGATGAGCAGTTCTTC. Translated: CASSYSSTGTSDEQFF.

This clone was picked up a small number of times. The rearrangement links TRBV2 to TRBJ1-1; 11 bases match TRBD1. The V segment lost 7 bases and the J segment 1 base; nucleotides outside the gene matches: 2. Looked up from germline, CDR1 is SNHLY and CDR2 is FYNNEI. This CDR3 comprises 14 residues. The CDR3 nucleotides read TGTGCCAGCAAAGGACAGGGGGCGAACACTGAAGCTTTCTTT. It is translated as CASKGQGANTEAFF.

V is TRBV9 and J is TRBJ2-3; 8 bases align to TRBD1. CDR1 SGDLS and CDR2 YYNGEE come from the germline V gene. CDR3 length: 16 residues. Germline trimming cut 0 bases from V and 2 bases from J; bases unmatched to any gene: 5. The CDR3 loop is CASSVAGDRYTDTQYF. The CDR3 DNA is TGTGCCAGCAGCGTAGCTGGGGACAGGTACACAGATACGCAGTATTTT.

The V and J genes are TRBV7-8 and TRBJ2-3; D may be TRBD2 (6 bases). Germline V CDR1 and CDR2: SGHVS, FQNEAQ. The V and J ends lost 6 bases and 0 bases respectively, with 7 bases between them. The CDR3 extends over 13 amino acids. CDR3 in DNA: TGTGCCAGCAGAGGGACTAGCACAGATACGCAGTATTTT. Translation: CASRGTSTDTQYF.

The genes are TRBV9 and TRBJ2-1, with 14 bases lining up with TRBD2. The germline gives CDR1 SGDLS, CDR2 YYNGEE. V lost 0 bases to trimming and J lost 9 bases; unmatched junction nucleotides: 8. The CDR3 contains 17 residues. CDR3 sequence: CASSVATGTSGSGEQFF. CDR3 nucleotide sequence: TGTGCCAGCAGCGTAGCTACGGGGACTAGCGGGAGTGGTGAGCAGTTCTTC.

In its sample, this clone was seen once. The rearrangement joins TRBV18 to TRBJ2-2; perhaps TRBD2 as D (6 bases). Germline CDR1 KGHSH, CDR2 LQKENI. V gave up 3 bases and J gave up 0 bases, with 11 bases separating them. This CDR3 region has 16 residues. For the CDR3, the DNA is TGTGCCAGCTCACCCACTAGCAGAACGAACACCGGGGAGCTGTTTTTT. As protein: CASSPTSRTNTGELFF.